The text below deals with one TCR beta chain. Its antigen is undetermined. This specimen belongs to a study of cytomegalovirus exposure and HLA in healthy donors. Study outcomes and limitations: Within the data, a cluster of highly shared sequence variants was likely a sequencing artifact. Later on, an analysis tied around 17,000 TCR beta sequences to HLA alleles at 0.05 false discovery rate. Later analysis indicated greater clonal expansion among HLA-associated TCR beta chains than among equally common other chains.

The PCR used 60 Vbeta and 13 Jbeta primers. This table comes from immunoSEQ multiplex PCR, and its TCRdb copy is limited to in-frame clones, with some not included. Of 100,000 or so clones detected, 76% appear once; the ten largest clones hold about 4%. Germline-derived CDR1 and CDR2 are SGHVS and FQNEAQ. V shed 1 base and J 4 bases; nucleotides not matched to a gene: 6. This CDR3 is 16 amino acids long. What was sequenced was PBMCs. The receptor's source is a woman in her forties or fifties in good health and CMV-seropositive. The J gene is TRBJ2-7, the V gene TRBV7-8, with 11 bases lining up with TRBD2. The CDR3 DNA is TGTGCCAGCAGCTTAGACGGACCTAGCGGGGGGTACGAGCAGTACTTC. It specifies CASSLDGPSGGYEQYF. The entire variable domain, with the rest obtained from reference TRBV7-8 and TRBJ2-7, is as follows: GAGVSQSPRYKVAKRGQDVALRCDPISGHVSLFWYQQALGQGPEFLTYFQNEAQLDKSGLPSDRFFAERPEGSVSTLKIQRTQQEDSAVYLCASSLDGPSGGYEQYFGPGTRLTVT.